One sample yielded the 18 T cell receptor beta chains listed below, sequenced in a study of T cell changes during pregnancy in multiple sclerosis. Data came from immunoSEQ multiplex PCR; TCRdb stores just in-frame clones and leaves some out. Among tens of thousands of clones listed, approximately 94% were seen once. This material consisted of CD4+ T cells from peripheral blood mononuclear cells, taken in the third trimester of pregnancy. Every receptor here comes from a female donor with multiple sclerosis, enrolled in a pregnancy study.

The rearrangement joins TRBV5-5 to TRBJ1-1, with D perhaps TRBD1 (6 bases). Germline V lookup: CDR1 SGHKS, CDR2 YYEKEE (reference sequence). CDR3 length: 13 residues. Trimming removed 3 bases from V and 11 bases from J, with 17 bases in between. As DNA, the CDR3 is TGTGCCAGCAGCTGGAGCCAGGGGCGGGCCGCTTTCTTT. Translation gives CASSWSQGRAAFF.

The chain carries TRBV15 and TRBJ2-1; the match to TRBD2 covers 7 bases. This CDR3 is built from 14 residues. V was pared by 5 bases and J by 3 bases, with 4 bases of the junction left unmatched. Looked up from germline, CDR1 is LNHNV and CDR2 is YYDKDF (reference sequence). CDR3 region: CATSASGYYNEQFF. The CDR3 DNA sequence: TGTGCCACCAGCGCTAGCGGATACTACAATGAGCAGTTCTTC.

This chain's CDR3 is CASSPGGIGTAAWNTEAFF. The CDR3 nucleotides read TGTGCCAGCAGCCCTGGGGGGATCGGGACAGCCGCCTGGAACACTGAAGCTTTCTTT. The chain has TRBV21-1 and TRBJ1-1; the D call TRBD1 from the table was never checked on the DNA. TRBV21-1 is noted as a pseudogene. CDR3 size: 19 residues.

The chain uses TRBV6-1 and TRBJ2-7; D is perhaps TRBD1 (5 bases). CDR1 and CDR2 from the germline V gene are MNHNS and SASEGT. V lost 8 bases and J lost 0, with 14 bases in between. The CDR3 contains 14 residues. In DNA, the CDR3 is TGTGCCAGCCGAGACAGCTTAAGCTCCTACGAGCAGTACTTC. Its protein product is CASRDSLSSYEQYF.

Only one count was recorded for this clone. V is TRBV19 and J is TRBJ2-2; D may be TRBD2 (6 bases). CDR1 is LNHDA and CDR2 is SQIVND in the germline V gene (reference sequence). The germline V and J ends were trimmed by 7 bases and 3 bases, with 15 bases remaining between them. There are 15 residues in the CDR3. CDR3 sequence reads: CASIGVAGHTGELFF. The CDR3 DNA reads TGTGCCAGTATAGGAGTCGCGGGGCACACCGGGGAGCTGTTTTTT.

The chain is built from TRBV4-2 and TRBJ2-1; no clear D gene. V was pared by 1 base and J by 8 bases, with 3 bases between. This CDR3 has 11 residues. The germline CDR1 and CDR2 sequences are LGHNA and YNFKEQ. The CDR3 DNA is TGTGCCAGCAGCCAAGCAGATGAGCAGTTCTTC. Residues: CASSQADEQFF.

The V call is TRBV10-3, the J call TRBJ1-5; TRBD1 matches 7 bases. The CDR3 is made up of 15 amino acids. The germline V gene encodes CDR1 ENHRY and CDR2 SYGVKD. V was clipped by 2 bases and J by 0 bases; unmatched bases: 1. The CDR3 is CAISEQGGSNQPQHF. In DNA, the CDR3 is TGTGCCATCAGTGAGCAGGGGGGTAGCAATCAGCCCCAGCATTTT.

The CDR3: CATTYRGADYGYTF. CDR3 sequence (DNA): TGTGCCACCACGTACAGGGGGGCAGACTATGGCTACACCTTC. The chain is built from TRBV6-5 and TRBJ1-2; 8 bases fit TRBD1. The CDR3 is 14 amino acids. Germline values: CDR1 MNHEY, CDR2 SVGAGI. Germline trimming cut 10 bases from V and 3 bases from J; bases unmatched to any gene: 10.

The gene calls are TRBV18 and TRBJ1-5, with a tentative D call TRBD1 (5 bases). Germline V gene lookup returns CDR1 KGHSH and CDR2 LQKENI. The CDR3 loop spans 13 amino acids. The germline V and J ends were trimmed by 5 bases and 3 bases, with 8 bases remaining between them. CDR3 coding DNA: TGTGCCAGCTCAGCGGGGGTCAATCAGCCCCAGCATTTT. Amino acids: CASSAGVNQPQHF. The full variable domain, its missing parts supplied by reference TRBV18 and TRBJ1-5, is NAGVMQNPRHLVRRRGQEARLRCSPMKGHSHVYWYRQLPEEGLKFMVYLQKENIIDESGMPKERFSAEFPKEGPSILRIQQVVRGDSAAYFCASSAGVNQPQHFGDGTRLSIL.

In DNA, the CDR3 is TGTGCCACAACTCCGGGACTAGCGGGGGTCCCTTCCTACAATGAGCAGTTCTTC. Translated: CATTPGLAGVPSYNEQFF. The chain couples TRBV15 to TRBJ2-1, with TRBD2 identical over 14 bases. The CDR3 is made up of 18 amino acids. The ends lost 9 bases at V and 1 base at J; junction bases unmatched: 11. Per germline, CDR1 LNHNV and CDR2 YYDKDF (reference sequence).

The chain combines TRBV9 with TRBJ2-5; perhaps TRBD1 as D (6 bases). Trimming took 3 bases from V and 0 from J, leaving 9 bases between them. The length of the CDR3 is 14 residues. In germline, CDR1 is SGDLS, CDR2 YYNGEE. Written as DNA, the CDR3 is TGTGCCAGCAGCGCGGGGACATACCAAGAGACCCAGTACTTC. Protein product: CASSAGTYQETQYF. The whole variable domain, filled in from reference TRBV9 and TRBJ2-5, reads DSGVTQTPKHLITATGQRVTLRCSPRSGDLSVYWYQQSLDQGLQFLIQYYNGEERAKGNILERFSAQQFPDLHSELNLSSLELGDSALYFCASSAGTYQETQYFGPGTRLLVL.

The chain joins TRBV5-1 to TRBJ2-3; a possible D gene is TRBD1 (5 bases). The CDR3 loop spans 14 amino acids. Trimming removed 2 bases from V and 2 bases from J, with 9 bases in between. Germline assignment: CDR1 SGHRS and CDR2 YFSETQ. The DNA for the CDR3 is TGCGCCAGCAGCTTAGGGGCAGTCACAGATACGCAGTATTTT. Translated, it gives CASSLGAVTDTQYF.

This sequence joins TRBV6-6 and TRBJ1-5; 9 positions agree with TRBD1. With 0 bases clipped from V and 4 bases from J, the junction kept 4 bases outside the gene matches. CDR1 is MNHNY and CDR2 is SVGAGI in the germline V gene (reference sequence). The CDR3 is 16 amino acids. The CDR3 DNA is TGTGCCAGCAGTTACTCCGGGACAGGGAAGAATCAGCCCCAGCATTTT. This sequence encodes CASSYSGTGKNQPQHF.

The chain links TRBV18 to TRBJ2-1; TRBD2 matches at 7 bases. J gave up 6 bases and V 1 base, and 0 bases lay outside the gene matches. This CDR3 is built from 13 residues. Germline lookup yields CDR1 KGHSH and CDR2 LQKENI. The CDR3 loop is CASSPRGGNEQFF. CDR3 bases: TGTGCCAGCTCACCACGGGGGGGCAATGAGCAGTTCTTC.

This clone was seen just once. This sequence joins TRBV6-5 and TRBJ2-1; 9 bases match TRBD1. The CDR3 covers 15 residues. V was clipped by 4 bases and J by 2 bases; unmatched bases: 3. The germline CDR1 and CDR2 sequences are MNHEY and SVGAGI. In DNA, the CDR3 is TGTGCCAGCAGTTTGACAGGGGGTCCCTACAATGAGCAGTTCTTC. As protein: CASSLTGGPYNEQFF.

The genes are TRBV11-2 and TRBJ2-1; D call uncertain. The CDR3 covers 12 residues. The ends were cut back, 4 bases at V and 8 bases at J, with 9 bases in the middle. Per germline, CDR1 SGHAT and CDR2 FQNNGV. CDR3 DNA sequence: TGTGCCAGCAGCTCATCGAGAGATGAGCAGTTCTTC. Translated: CASSSSRDEQFF.

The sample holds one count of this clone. For the CDR3, the DNA is TGTGCCAGCAGCTTAGGGCGTCTTAGGGCTAGCGGGAGCTCCTACGAGCAGTACTTC. This gives the protein CASSLGRLRASGSSYEQYF. The chain carries TRBV7-8 and TRBJ2-7; 10 bases match TRBD2. There are 19 residues in the CDR3. With 1 base clipped from V and 0 bases from J, the junction kept 12 bases outside the gene matches. Per germline, CDR1 SGHVS and CDR2 FQNEAQ.

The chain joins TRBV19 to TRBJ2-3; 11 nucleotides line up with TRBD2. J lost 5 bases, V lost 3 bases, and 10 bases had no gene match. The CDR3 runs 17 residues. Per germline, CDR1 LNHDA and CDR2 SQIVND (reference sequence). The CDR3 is CASSIRLLAGVEDTQYF. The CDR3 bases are TGTGCCAGTAGTATCCGCCTACTAGCGGGAGTAGAAGATACGCAGTATTTT.